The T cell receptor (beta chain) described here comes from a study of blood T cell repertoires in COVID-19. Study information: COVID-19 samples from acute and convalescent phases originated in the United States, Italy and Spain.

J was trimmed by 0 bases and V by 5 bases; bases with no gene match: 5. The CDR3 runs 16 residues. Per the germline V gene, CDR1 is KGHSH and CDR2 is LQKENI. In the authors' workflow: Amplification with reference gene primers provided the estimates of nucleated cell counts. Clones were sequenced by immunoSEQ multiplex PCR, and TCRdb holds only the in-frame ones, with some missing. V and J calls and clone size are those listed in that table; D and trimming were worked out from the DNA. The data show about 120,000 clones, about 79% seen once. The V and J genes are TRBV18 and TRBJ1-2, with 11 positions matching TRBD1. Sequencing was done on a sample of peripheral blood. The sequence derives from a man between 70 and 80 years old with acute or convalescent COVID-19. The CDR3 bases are TGTGCCAGCTCAGTGGGACAGGGGGATCCTAACTATGGCTACACCTTC. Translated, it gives CASSVGQGDPNYGYTF.